This T cell receptor beta chain was recovered during a study of molecular identifiers for immune sequencing clone quantification. Study outcomes and limitations: Over 98% of effector molecules, but under 1% in naive cells, were held by clones with more than 20 RNA copies.

Germline V CDR1 and CDR2: LGHNA, YSLEER. V was clipped by 0 bases and J by 2 bases; unmatched bases: 4. This CDR3 is built from 16 residues. In this sample, this clonotype turned up a few times. Its antigen is currently unknown. One entry per CDR3 protein, called by TCRdb with MiXCR from the PCR reads. The sample consists of about 630,000 distinct CDR3 sequences, less than 30% of them appearing once. Source material: naive CD8+ T cells from blood, with Jurkat cell RNA spiked in. The subset denotes: FACS-sorted CD8+CD4-CCR7+CD45RA+ naive T cells. The chain carries TRBV4-3 and TRBJ2-1; 7 bases agree with TRBD2. This TCR derives from a human donor in good health. Some libraries in this study had Jurkat cell RNA spiked in. CDR3 residues: CASSQDGGGTYNEQFF. DNA for the CDR3: TGCGCCAGCAGCCAAGATGGGGGGGGGACCTACAATGAGCAGTTCTTC.